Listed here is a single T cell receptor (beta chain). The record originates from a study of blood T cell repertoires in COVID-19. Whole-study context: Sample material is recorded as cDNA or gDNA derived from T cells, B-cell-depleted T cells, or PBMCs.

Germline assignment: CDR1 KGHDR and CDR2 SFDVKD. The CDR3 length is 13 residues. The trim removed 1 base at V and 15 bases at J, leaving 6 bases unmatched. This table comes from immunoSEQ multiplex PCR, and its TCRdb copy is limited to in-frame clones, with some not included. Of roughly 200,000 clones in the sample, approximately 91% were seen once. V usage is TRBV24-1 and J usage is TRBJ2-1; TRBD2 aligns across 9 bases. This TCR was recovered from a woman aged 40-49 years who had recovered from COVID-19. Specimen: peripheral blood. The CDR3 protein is CATSDLASGNRFF. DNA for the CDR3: TGTGCCACCAGTGATTTAGCTAGCGGGAACCGGTTCTTC.